This is a list of T cell receptor beta chains from one sample in a study of T cells in Graves' hyperthyroidism and ophthalmopathy. MiXCR was run by TCRdb on the multiplex PCR reads, yielding one entry per CDR3 protein. The sample has some 210,000 distinct CDR3 sequences; under 20% are singletons. Specimen: blood. These receptors all stem from a man over 45 with Graves' hyperthyroidism. CDR3s include the opening cysteine and the closing phenylalanine or tryptophan. Fields, in order: V gene, clone size, J gene, D gene, CDR3 DNA, CDR3 protein. The D gene is left open where the match is weak. Expanded clones are given a class, and other clones once, few, many or no size at all.

V: TRBV12-5
size: many
J: TRBJ2-4
D: TRBD2
DNA: TGTGCTAGTGGTGAAGGACTAGCGGAAATAGCCAAAAACATTCAGTACTTC
CDR3: CASGEGLAEIAKNIQYF

V: TRBV20-1
size: many
J: TRBJ2-1
D: TRBD1
DNA: TGCAGTGCTAGAGACGGGACAGGGGATCGGAATGAGCAGTTCTTC
CDR3: CSARDGTGDRNEQFF

V: TRBV9
size: -
J: TRBJ2-2
D: -
DNA: TGTGCCAGCAGCGCAACAGGTTACACCGGGGAGCTGTTTTTT
CDR3: CASSATGYTGELFF

V: TRBV6-7
size: -
J: TRBJ2-7
D: TRBD1
DNA: TGTGCCAGCAGCCCCGGTTGGGGCAGGGGGCCCTACGAGCAGTACTTC
CDR3: CASSPGWGRGPYEQYF

V: TRBV2
size: -
J: TRBJ2-7
D: -
DNA: TGTGCCAGCAGTTCTAGCACTAGCTCCTACGAGCAGTACTTC
CDR3: CASSSSTSSYEQYF

V: TRBV3-1
size: many
J: TRBJ2-5
D: -
DNA: TGTGCCAGCAGCGTGGGACTTCGCCAAGAGACCCAGTACTTC
CDR3: CASSVGLRQETQYF

V: TRBV27
size: many
J: TRBJ2-7
D: TRBD1
DNA: TGTGCCAGCAGCGGCGCCGGGACAGGGTACTACGAGCAGTACTTC
CDR3: CASSGAGTGYYEQYF

V: TRBV3-1
size: many
J: TRBJ2-3
D: TRBD2
DNA: TGTGCCAGCAGCCGTTCAGCGGGAGGCGGAGGAGATACGCAGTATTTT
CDR3: CASSRSAGGGGDTQYF

V: TRBV6-4
size: -
J: TRBJ1-5
D: TRBD1
DNA: TGTGCCAGCAGTGAACGACAGGGGGGTAGCAATCAGCCCCAGCATTTT
CDR3: CASSERQGGSNQPQHF

V: TRBV7-2
size: many
J: TRBJ2-3
D: TRBD2
DNA: TGTGCCAGCAGACCCGGGACTAGCGGGAGAAATACAGATACGCAGTATTTT
CDR3: CASRPGTSGRNTDTQYF

V: TRBV28
size: many
J: TRBJ2-2
D: TRBD2
DNA: TGTGCCAGCAGTTTAGCGGGAGATTTGACCGGGGAGCTGTTTTTT
CDR3: CASSLAGDLTGELFF

V: TRBV9
size: -
J: TRBJ2-2
D: TRBD2
DNA: TGTGCCAGCAGCATACTAGCGGGAGCGCGGAACACCGGGGAGCTGTTTTTT
CDR3: CASSILAGARNTGELFF

V: TRBV11-1
size: few
J: TRBJ2-6
D: TRBD1
DNA: TGTGCCAGCAGGAATCCGGGACAGCCCTCTGGGGCCAACGTCCTGACTTTC
CDR3: CASRNPGQPSGANVLTF

V: TRBV20-1
size: many
J: TRBJ2-7
D: -
DNA: TGCAGTGCTATCTATACAGGGTTCCGCGAGCAGTACTTC
CDR3: CSAIYTGFREQYF

V: TRBV20-1
size: -
J: TRBJ2-7
D: -
DNA: TGCAGTGCTAGCGAGGATTACGAGCAGTACTTC
CDR3: CSASEDYEQYF

V: TRBV20-1
size: few
J: TRBJ2-4
D: -
DNA: TGCAGTGCTAGAGATCTGACCAGGGAGAACATTCAGTACTTC
CDR3: CSARDLTRENIQYF

V: TRBV20-1
size: few
J: TRBJ1-2
D: -
DNA: TGCAGTGCTAGATCACAGGGCCTTGCCTATGGCTACACCTTC
CDR3: CSARSQGLAYGYTF

V: TRBV10-3
size: many
J: TRBJ1-5
D: TRBD1
DNA: TGTGCCATCAGCCCGGGACAGTATAGCAATCAGCCCCAGCATTTT
CDR3: CAISPGQYSNQPQHF

V: TRBV5-1
size: -
J: TRBJ2-7
D: -
DNA: TGCGCCAGCAGCTTGACGGACGGCACCTACGAGCAGTACTTC
CDR3: CASSLTDGTYEQYF

V: TRBV7-2
size: many
J: TRBJ2-5
D: -
DNA: TGTGCCAGCAGCCTTATGGGAGGGGGAGAGACCCAGTACTTC
CDR3: CASSLMGGGETQYF

V: TRBV19
size: -
J: TRBJ1-2
D: -
DNA: TGTGCCAGTAGTCAAGGACGGGGCCTTGGCTATGGCTACACCTTC
CDR3: CASSQGRGLGYGYTF

V: TRBV11-2
size: many
J: TRBJ2-2
D: TRBD2
DNA: TGTGCCAGCAGCCGACTAGCGGGAGGGCCCACCGGGGAGCTGTTTTTT
CDR3: CASSRLAGGPTGELFF

V: TRBV20-1
size: -
J: TRBJ2-2
D: -
DNA: TGCAGTGCTAGAAGGGACGGTGACACCGGGGAGCTGTTTTTT
CDR3: CSARRDGDTGELFF

V: TRBV7-2
size: few
J: TRBJ2-5
D: -
DNA: TGTGCCAGCAAAACCCAGGGAGTGGAAGAGACCCAGTACTTC
CDR3: CASKTQGVEETQYF

V: TRBV7-9
size: few
J: TRBJ1-3
D: TRBD1
DNA: TGTGCCAGCAGACATAGGGGGCCTGGAAACACCATATATTTT
CDR3: CASRHRGPGNTIYF

V: TRBV2
size: many
J: TRBJ1-4
D: -
DNA: TGTGCCAGCAGTGATGCGGGGGATCGGGAAAAACTGTTTTTT
CDR3: CASSDAGDREKLFF

V: TRBV27
size: -
J: TRBJ2-1
D: TRBD2
DNA: TGTGCCAGCACCAGGACTAGCGGGAGGACCTACAATGAGCAGTTCTTC
CDR3: CASTRTSGRTYNEQFF

V: TRBV5-1
size: few
J: TRBJ1-5
D: -
DNA: TGCGCCAGCAGCTTGGGGGGGGAGGGCAATCAGCCCCAGCATTTT
CDR3: CASSLGGEGNQPQHF

V: TRBV5-5
size: many
J: TRBJ2-5
D: TRBD1
DNA: TGTGCCAGCAGCCCGGGACAGGGCCAGGGAGAGACCCAGTACTTC
CDR3: CASSPGQGQGETQYF

V: TRBV6-1
size: few
J: TRBJ2-2
D: -
DNA: TGTGCCAGCAGTTACAACAGAAACACCGGGGAGCTGTTTTTT
CDR3: CASSYNRNTGELFF

V: TRBV18
size: -
J: TRBJ2-6
D: -
DNA: TGTGCCAGCTCACCGGGGGCAGGCTCGGTGCGGGGGGCCAACGTCCTGACTTTC
CDR3: CASSPGAGSVRGANVLTF

V: TRBV30
size: many
J: TRBJ2-1
D: -
DNA: TGTGCCTGGAGTAGGGCTAGAGTAGACAATGAGCAGTTCTTC
CDR3: CAWSRARVDNEQFF

V: TRBV20-1
size: -
J: TRBJ2-7
D: TRBD1
DNA: TGCAGTGCTTGGACAGGGGAAAACGAGCAGTACTTC
CDR3: CSAWTGENEQYF

V: TRBV2
size: many
J: TRBJ2-5
D: -
DNA: TGTGCCAGCAGCCGGGACCGCTATGGGGGGACCCAGTACTTC
CDR3: CASSRDRYGGTQYF

V: TRBV4-1
size: many
J: TRBJ2-7
D: -
DNA: TGCGCCAGCAGCCTTATTTCAGGGGTCCTAAGCTCCTACGAGCAGTACTTC
CDR3: CASSLISGVLSSYEQYF

V: TRBV19
size: -
J: TRBJ1-6
D: -
DNA: TGTGCCAGTAGTATCTTCTCGCGGACAGATTCACCCCTCCACTTT
CDR3: CASSIFSRTDSPLHF

V: TRBV2
size: many
J: TRBJ1-6
D: -
DNA: TGTGCCAGCAGTGAACTAAGGGGTAATTCACCCCTCCACTTT
CDR3: CASSELRGNSPLHF

V: TRBV5-1
size: -
J: TRBJ1-1
D: -
DNA: TGCGCCAGCAGCTACGGGGTTTCTGGAGCTTTCTTT
CDR3: CASSYGVSGAFF

V: TRBV4-1
size: -
J: TRBJ1-3
D: -
DNA: TGCGCCAGCAGCCAAGATTTTAGACAAAACTCTGGAAACACCATATATTTT
CDR3: CASSQDFRQNSGNTIYF

V: TRBV20-1
size: many
J: TRBJ1-1
D: -
DNA: TGCAGTTCGACAGCCATGAACACTGAAGCTTTCTTT
CDR3: CSSTAMNTEAFF

V: TRBV6-1
size: few
J: TRBJ2-1
D: -
DNA: TGTGCCAGCAGTTCCCACCCCGGGGGTAACAATGAGCAGTTCTTC
CDR3: CASSSHPGGNNEQFF

V: TRBV11-2
size: many
J: TRBJ2-3
D: TRBD1
DNA: TGTGCCAGCAGCTCATATTCAGGGACAGCAATCACAGATACGCAGTATTTT
CDR3: CASSSYSGTAITDTQYF

V: TRBV12-3/TRBV12-4
size: -
J: TRBJ2-2
D: -
DNA: TGTGCCAGCAGTTTCCAAACGAACACCGGGGAGCTGTTTTTT
CDR3: CASSFQTNTGELFF

V: TRBV11-2
size: many
J: TRBJ2-3
D: TRBD1
DNA: TGTGCCAGCAGCCGGGGACAGGGGTGGGCAGATACGCAGTATTTT
CDR3: CASSRGQGWADTQYF

V: TRBV6-1
size: few
J: TRBJ1-4
D: TRBD1
DNA: TGTGCCAGCAGTGAAGGGGAGGGGGCAAAACTGTTTTTT
CDR3: CASSEGEGAKLFF

V: TRBV27
size: -
J: TRBJ1-2
D: -
DNA: TGTGCCAGCAGTTTTACCGGGATAGCTAACTATGGCTACACCTTC
CDR3: CASSFTGIANYGYTF

V: TRBV7-8
size: -
J: TRBJ1-4
D: -
DNA: TGTGCCAGCACCATTAGTATTACAAGAACTAATGAAAAACTGTTTTTT
CDR3: CASTISITRTNEKLFF

V: TRBV19
size: -
J: TRBJ2-6
D: -
DNA: TGTGCCAGTAGTCCTCGGGGCGGGTCTGGGGCCAACGTCCTGACTTTC
CDR3: CASSPRGGSGANVLTF

V: TRBV6-2/TRBV6-3
size: few
J: TRBJ1-5
D: -
DNA: TGTGCCAGCAGTTACTCTACCCGGCGGGGGGGAAATCAGCCCCAGCATTTT
CDR3: CASSYSTRRGGNQPQHF